These 26 T cell receptor beta chains came from one sample sequenced in a study of T cell repertoires in cytomegalovirus infection. TCRdb re-derived calls from the reads in MiXCR, one entry per CDR3 protein. The table includes hundreds of thousands of distinct CDR3 sequences, 20% to 30% detected once. What was sequenced was CD8+ T cells from PBMCs. The receptors were gathered from a human donor in good health (CMV status not recorded). Some clones in this sample may be carry-over from other donors' samples.

This chain links TRBV12-3 or TRBV12-4 with TRBJ2-3, with D uncertain. With 4 bases removed from V and 0 bases from J, the gap between germline ends came to 5 bases. This CDR3 has 13 amino acids. The CDR3 coding sequence is TGTGCCAGCAGTTGGGCTAGCACAGATACGCAGTATTTT. This codes for CASSWASTDTQYF.

In its sample, this clonotype was seen a few times. The V call is TRBV10-2, the J call TRBJ2-2, with 8 positions matching TRBD1. Trimming removed 7 bases from V and 1 base from J; junction bases left unmatched: 5. The germline gives CDR1 WSHSY, CDR2 SAAADI. The CDR3 totals 15 residues. The CDR3: CASTKDRVNTGELFF. CDR3 nucleotide sequence: TGCGCCAGCACCAAGGACAGGGTGAACACCGGGGAGCTGTTTTTT.

This clonotype was counted only a few times. The chain joins TRBV7-6 to TRBJ2-5; maybe TRBD1 (5 bases). V lost 1 base and J 2 bases, leaving 17 bases between the germline ends. Germline assignment: CDR1 SGHVS and CDR2 FNYEAQ. The CDR3 loop spans 17 amino acids. CDR3 loop: CASSLEPGRVKQETQYF. Written as DNA, the CDR3 is TGTGCCAGCAGCTTAGAGCCGGGCAGGGTGAAGCAAGAGACCCAGTACTTC.

V and J are TRBV7-9 and TRBJ2-1; the D is unclear. The V gene's germline CDR1 is SEHNR and CDR2 FQNEAQ (reference sequence). CDR3 length: 14 residues. The V and J ends lost 5 bases and 2 bases respectively, with 10 bases between them. This CDR3 is CASSNFETYNEQFF. As DNA, the CDR3 is TGTGCCAGCAGCAACTTTGAAACCTACAATGAGCAGTTCTTC.

The chain joins TRBV20-1 to TRBJ1-4, with 7 bases aligning to TRBD1. The CDR3 sequence is 12 residues long. Trimming took 8 bases from V and 11 from J; bases not matched to a gene: 11. Per germline, CDR1 DFQATT and CDR2 SNEGSKA (reference sequence). CDR3 bases: TGCAGTACCAAAACACAGGGGTCGAAACTGTTTTTT. This translates into CSTKTQGSKLFF.

A note on this clonotype: A much bigger clone sits one base away, suggesting this may be a read error. The V and J genes are TRBV12-3 or TRBV12-4 and TRBJ1-4; a possible D gene is TRBD1 (5 bases). The CDR3 totals 14 residues. Between the trimmed V and J ends, which lost 5 bases and 8 bases, there was a span of 15 bases. CDR3 in DNA: TGTGCCAGCAGTCTGAGGGGCGCGCAGGAAAAACTGTTTTTT. Translated, it gives CASSLRGAQEKLFF.

The sample holds a few counts of this clonotype. The V gene is TRBV6-2 or TRBV6-3, the J gene TRBJ1-5, with a possible D match to TRBD1 (5 bases). The CDR3 is made up of 14 amino acids. Deletions cut 4 bases from V and 1 base from J, with 8 bases between. Germline CDR1 is MNHEY and CDR2 is SVGEGT. As DNA, the CDR3 is TGTGCCAGCAGTTTAAACAGGAGCAATCAGCCCCAGCATTTT. Protein sequence: CASSLNRSNQPQHF.

Points on this clonotype: A junction boundary mismatches the germline segment, possibly from a read error. The chain employs TRBV14 and TRBJ2-7, with D possibly TRBD2 on 6 matching bases. Looked up from germline, CDR1 is SGHDN and CDR2 is FVKESK. The CDR3 runs to 22 residues. CDR3 in DNA: TGTGCCAGCAGTCAAGAAGTTATTCTGGGCGCCTCAAAGGGGACTTTTTCCTACGAGCAGTACTTC. Translating gives CASSQEVILGASKGTFSYEQYF. Filled out from reference TRBV14 and TRBJ2-7, the complete variable domain reads EAGVTQFPSHSVIEKGQTVTLRCDPISGHDNLYWYRRVMGKEIKFLLHFVKESKQDESGMPNNRFLAERTGGTYSTLKVQPAELEDSGVYFCASSQEVILGASKGTFSYEQYFGPGTRLTVT.

This chain links TRBV25-1 with TRBJ1-6; weak D call: TRBD1 (6 bases). There are 14 residues in the CDR3. Germline CDR1 MGHDK, CDR2 SYGVNS. Between the trimmed V and J ends, which lost 8 bases and 0 bases, there was a span of 8 bases. The CDR3 protein is CASGDISYNSPLHF. The CDR3 region has the DNA TGTGCCAGCGGGGACATCTCCTATAATTCACCCCTCCACTTT. Full variable domain (rest looked up from reference TRBV25-1 and TRBJ1-6): EADIYQTPRYLVIGTGKKITLECSQTMGHDKMYWYQQDPGMELHLIHYSYGVNSTEKGDLSSESTVSRIRTEHFPLTLESARPSHTSQYLCASGDISYNSPLHFGNGTRLTVT.

This clonotype has a count of ten or more. V and J are TRBV7-2 and TRBJ2-3; possibly TRBD1 for D (5 bases). Between the trimmed V and J ends, which lost 5 bases and 0 bases, there was a span of 15 bases. The CDR3 is 16 residues long. CDR1 SGHTA and CDR2 FQGNSA come from the germline V gene. The CDR3: CASSRRRGTSTDTQYF. DNA for the CDR3: TGTGCCAGCAGCCGACGAAGGGGAACTAGCACAGATACGCAGTATTTT.

Notes on this clonotype: A much larger clonotype is one base distant, so this may be a read error. The rearrangement joins TRBV7-1 to TRBJ2-4; 7 bases line up with TRBD1. TRBV7-1 is noted as an ORF with a role that remains uncertain. This CDR3 is 16 amino acids long. Trimming cost V 4 bases and J 2 bases; bases outside gene matches: 8. The CDR3 region has the DNA TGTGCCAGCAGCTGGACCCGGGACAGAACCAAAAACATTCAGTACTTC. Protein product: CASSWTRDRTKNIQYF.

The sample holds a few counts of this clonotype. The gene calls are TRBV20-1 and TRBJ2-1; D is undetermined. The CDR3 is made up of 14 amino acids. Germline V gene data show CDR1 as DFQATT and CDR2 as SNEGSKA (reference sequence). The CDR3 coding sequence is TGCTCGGCGGCGTTAAATCCCTCTAACAATGAGCAGTTCTTC. It is translated as CSAALNPSNNEQFF.

This clonotype was observed a single time. A read error may explain this, as a much larger clone is one base away. The J gene is TRBJ2-1, the V gene TRBV7-2; D perhaps matches TRBD1 (5 bases). The CDR3 spans 13 residues. From germline, CDR1 is SGHTA and CDR2 FQGNSA. The CDR3 region has the DNA TGTGCCAACAGCCCCCCTCAGGGCGGTGAGCAGTTCTTC. As protein: CANSPPQGGEQFF.

The chain couples TRBV6-1 to TRBJ1-4, with D unresolved. V lost 4 bases and J lost 8, with 17 bases in between. Per the germline V gene, CDR1 is MNHNS and CDR2 is SASEGT. The CDR3 is 15 amino acids. The CDR3 DNA is TGTGCCAGCAGTGGGTATCGAGGGCTCTCCGAAAAACTGTTTTTT. Protein: CASSGYRGLSEKLFF.

Points on this clonotype: The junction departs from germline at one end; a sequencing error may be responsible. The V and J genes are TRBV6-6 and TRBJ2-1, with no clear D. The CDR3 extends over 16 amino acids. Per germline, CDR1 MNHNY and CDR2 SVGAGI (reference sequence). CDR3 sequence reads: CASSHSTDPPYNEQFF. CDR3 nucleotide sequence: TGTGCCAGCAGTCACTCGACGGATCCGCCCTACAATGAGCAGTTCTTC.

This clonotype was detected a few times. The CDR3 protein is CASSPTTGALTDTQYF. As DNA, the CDR3 is TGTGCCAGCAGCCCCACCACAGGGGCGCTCACAGATACGCAGTATTTT. This chain uses TRBV5-5 with TRBJ2-3; 7 positions agree with TRBD1. V lost 4 bases to trimming and J lost 2 bases; unmatched junction nucleotides: 10. Germline-derived CDR1 and CDR2 are SGHKS and YYEKEE (reference sequence). The CDR3 covers 16 residues.

The chain employs TRBV7-9 and TRBJ1-2; tentative D call: TRBD1 (5 bases). Germline assignment: CDR1 SEHNR and CDR2 FQNEAQ (reference sequence). V lost 3 bases and J lost 7, with 15 bases in between. The CDR3 length is 14 residues. This chain's CDR3 is CASSFVGGLIGYTF. DNA for the CDR3: TGTGCCAGCAGCTTTGTCGGGGGACTTATTGGCTACACCTTC.

This clonotype has only a few counts. The J gene is TRBJ2-2, the V gene TRBV6-1, with D possibly matching TRBD1 (5 bases). The CDR3 contains 16 residues. Germline lookup yields CDR1 MNHNS and CDR2 SASEGT. The V and J ends lost 1 base and 0 bases respectively, with 9 bases between them. The CDR3 DNA is TGTGCCAGCAGTGAAGGTCTCAGGGCGAACACCGGGGAGCTGTTTTTT. It is translated as CASSEGLRANTGELFF.

V is TRBV12-3 or TRBV12-4 and J is TRBJ1-4, with D perhaps TRBD1 (6 bases). The CDR3 runs 15 residues. The ends were cut back, 5 bases at V and 5 bases at J, with 15 bases in the middle. CDR3 sequence: CASSQGQLRNEKLFF. The CDR3 coding sequence is TGTGCCAGCAGTCAGGGACAACTGAGAAATGAAAAACTGTTTTTT.

About this clonotype: Just one base apart from a much larger clone, this may be a read error. The DNA for the CDR3 is TGTGCCACCAGTGGGGGATATAGCAATCAGCCCCAGCATTTT. It yields the protein CATSGGYSNQPQHF. This chain uses TRBV24-1 with TRBJ1-5; no clear D gene. There are 14 residues in the CDR3. The germline CDR1 and CDR2 sequences are KGHDR and SFDVKD. V was cut by 5 bases and J by 0 bases, with 7 bases left in between.

The rearrangement uses TRBV9 and TRBJ2-1; 8 bases agree with TRBD1. Per the germline V gene, CDR1 is SGDLS and CDR2 is YYNGEE. With 2 bases clipped from V and 4 bases from J, the junction kept 5 bases outside the gene matches. This CDR3 comprises 15 residues. CDR3 in DNA: TGTGCCAGCAGCGTCTCGGGACAGGAGTACAATGAGCAGTTCTTC. Its protein is CASSVSGQEYNEQFF.

The chain carries TRBV7-9 and TRBJ2-1; 7 nucleotides line up with TRBD1. Per the germline V gene, CDR1 is SEHNR and CDR2 is FQNEAQ (reference sequence). The junction had 9 bases not matched to a gene; V was cut back by 5 bases and J by 5 bases. The CDR3 loop spans 15 amino acids. The CDR3 DNA reads TGTGCCAGCAGCACCACAGGGGATAGCGACAATGAGCAGTTCTTC. Translation gives CASSTTGDSDNEQFF.

This clonotype was observed a few times. V gene TRBV6-2 or TRBV6-3 combines with J gene TRBJ2-7, with D possibly matching TRBD1 (5 bases). There are 15 residues in the CDR3. The V gene lost 3 bases and the J gene lost 7 bases, with 19 bases spanning the gap. The germline V gene has CDR1 MNHEY and CDR2 SVGEGT. This chain's CDR3 is CASSYSHDSPFEQYV. The CDR3 DNA is TGTGCCAGCAGTTATTCGCACGACAGCCCGTTTGAGCAGTACGTC.

This clonotype was counted many times. The chain has TRBV28 and TRBJ2-5, with TRBD1 matching over 9 bases. Germline trimming cut 6 bases from V and 5 bases from J; bases unmatched to any gene: 7. The germline V gene has CDR1 MDHEN and CDR2 SYDVKM. The CDR3 has 14 residues. The CDR3 reads CASSLTGGRETQYF. CDR3 bases: TGTGCCAGCAGCCTTACAGGGGGCCGGGAGACCCAGTACTTC.

The chain employs TRBV11-1 and TRBJ2-1; possibly TRBD2 for D (7 bases). The CDR3 sequence is 16 residues long. The V gene lost 1 base and the J gene lost 2 bases, with 12 bases spanning the gap. Germline V gene data show CDR1 as SGHAT and CDR2 as FQDESV (reference sequence). CDR3 DNA sequence: TGTGCCAGCAGCTTAGTGTCGGGGGGCGCCTACAATGAGCAGTTCTTC. It specifies CASSLVSGGAYNEQFF.

A note on this clonotype: This may stem from a read error, because a much larger clone lies one nucleotide away. The chain has TRBV7-8 and TRBJ2-7, with D tentatively TRBD1 (5 bases). The CDR3 runs 13 residues. Germline lookup yields CDR1 SGHVS and CDR2 FQNEAQ. The V gene lost 8 bases and the J gene lost 5 bases, with 16 bases spanning the gap. The CDR3 reads CASSPVGVHEQYF. The CDR3 region has the DNA TGTGCCAGCTCCCCGGTAGGGGTCCACGAGCAGTACTTC.